The clone carrying this TCR beta chain was detected ten times or more. Its antigen is undetermined. MiXCR, run by TCRdb on the reads, gives a single entry per CDR3 protein. The sample shows about 330,000 distinct CDR3 sequences, roughly 36% of them seen only once. This specimen belongs to a study of T cell repertoires in cytomegalovirus infection. Study-level background: In the study, CMV epitopes included recently identified HLA-C-restricted and well-studied HLA-B-restricted ones. Public TCR beta signatures indicated both CMV infection and matching HLA type.

CDR1 is MNHEY and CDR2 is SVGEGT in the germline V gene. CDR3 length: 15 residues. V lost 0 bases and J 5 bases, leaving 13 bases between the germline ends. The starting material was cultured PBMCs, obtained from culture after CMV antigen stimulation. The TCR comes from a human donor in good health (CMV status not recorded). Some clones in this sample may be carry-over from other donors' samples. The chain employs TRBV6-2 or TRBV6-3 and TRBJ1-1; D not resolved. The CDR3 DNA follows: TGTGCCAGCAGTTACTCCTGGGGTGTGCGGACTGAAGCTTTCTTT. Its translation is CASSYSWGVRTEAFF.